This T cell receptor (beta chain) was identified during a study of CD8 T cells in ankylosing spondylitis. As the method for making TCR beta libraries, quantitative 5'-RACE with molecular barcodes was used. TCRdb reanalysed the 5' RACE reads using MiXCR and keeps one entry per CDR3 protein. The data show 80,000 to 100,000 distinct CDR3 sequences, about 8.5% seen once. This clonotype was observed many times. What it binds is unknown. Study-wide results and limits: Disease-linked clones had a CD8+ phenotype and relatively low frequency in peripheral blood. Within matched ankylosing spondylitis synovial fluid, disease-linked clones were reportedly significantly enriched. Within ankylosing spondylitis blood, a TCR beta motif made up of fewer than ten highly homologous variants appeared to be characteristic.

Losses at the gene ends were 4 bases for V and 4 bases for J; bases not matched to a gene: 2. The CDR3 runs 15 residues. Looked up from germline, CDR1 is SGHTS and CDR2 is YDEGEE. This receptor was taken from a male donor with ankylosing spondylitis or in good health (not recorded which). Input material: blood, either unsorted or a sorted T cell fraction (not recorded which). This chain links TRBV5-8 with TRBJ2-1, with TRBD2 matching over 13 bases. The CDR3 nucleotides read TGTGCCAGCAGCAGGACTAGCGGGAGTTACAATGAGCAGTTCTTC. Translating it yields CASSRTSGSYNEQFF.